Reported below is one TCR beta chain. A read error likely explains this, since a far larger clone differs by one base. Time point described: after trial treatment. The treatment was: LDRT plus nivolumab, ipilimumab, low-dose cyclophosphamide and aspirin (RACIN trial). Inclusion covered patients whose advanced solid tumors lacked tumor-infiltrating lymphocytes. The source of the sample is a study of low-dose radiotherapy and immunotherapy resistance in tumors. Study-level background: Cohort 1 received 0.5 Gy per fraction every 2 weeks, totaling 6.5 Gy. In Cohort 2, 1 Gy per fraction was delivered every two weeks, for a total of 13 Gy over 26 weeks. Cyclophosphamide went in intravenously at 200 mg/m2 every two weeks, one day before radiation and immunotherapy.

The junction had 21 bases not matched to a gene; V was cut back by 4 bases and J by 10 bases. This CDR3 comprises 19 residues. Germline-derived CDR1 and CDR2 are SGDLS and YYNGEE. Primers targeting TRAV and TRBV primed first-strand cDNA, covering alpha and beta chains. Amplification of TCRs used a constant-region primer and V-primer adapter for roughly 20 PCR cycles. MiXCR was run by TCRdb on the reads, yielding one entry per CDR3 protein. This table holds just over 90,000 distinct CDR3 sequences, 20% to 25% found once. This clonotype was obtained from a female donor with ovarian cancer. The chain employs TRBV9 and TRBJ2-1; 12 bases line up with TRBD2. The sample here was PBMCs, taken after low-dose radiotherapy plus immunotherapy. CDR3 nucleotides: TGTGCCAGCAGCCCCCGGGACGGATCGGGACTAGCGGGTTCCTACGAGCAGTTCTTC. Its translation is CASSPRDGSGLAGSYEQFF.